Below are 4 T cell receptor beta chains sequenced from a single sample in a study of blood T cell repertoires in COVID-19. Profiling relied on immunoSEQ multiplex PCR, and the TCRdb table lists in-frame clones only, not all of them. The sample has roughly 300,000 clones; more than 70% are singletons. Sequenced: peripheral blood. The receptors shown here come from a woman in her fifties or sixties who had recovered from COVID-19.

V is TRBV4-3 and J is TRBJ1-4; 8 bases fit TRBD1. The length of the CDR3 is 16 residues. After removal of 3 bases from V and 6 bases from J, the junction contained 9 bases not matched to a gene. CDR1 and CDR2 (germline): LGHNA, YSLEER. CDR3 amino acids: CASSQKTGGLHEKLFF. The CDR3 DNA is TGCGCCAGCAGCCAGAAAACAGGGGGACTCCATGAAAAACTGTTTTTT.

The chain has TRBV5-5 and TRBJ2-7; 7 positions agree with TRBD1. CDR1 and CDR2 (germline): SGHKS, YYEKEE (reference sequence). After removal of 4 bases from V and 0 bases from J, the junction contained 10 bases not matched to a gene. This CDR3 comprises 16 residues. The CDR3 reads CASSGATGKSSYEQYF. CDR3 bases: TGTGCCAGCAGCGGCGCGACAGGGAAAAGCTCCTACGAGCAGTACTTC.

V is TRBV7-9 and J is TRBJ2-5, with TRBD2 matching 10 bases. Per germline, CDR1 SEHNR and CDR2 FQNEAQ (reference sequence). There are 14 residues in the CDR3. The J segment lost 3 bases and the V segment lost 8 bases, leaving 6 bases of the junction unmatched. The CDR3 is CASDQAGGKETQYF. CDR3 DNA sequence: TGTGCCAGCGACCAAGCGGGGGGGAAAGAGACCCAGTACTTC.

The V and J genes are TRBV5-4 and TRBJ1-1; 8 bases match TRBD1. The J segment lost 5 bases and the V segment lost 3 bases, leaving 6 bases of the junction unmatched. The CDR3 has 14 amino acids. The germline gives CDR1 SGHNT, CDR2 YYREEE (reference sequence). The chain's CDR3 is CASSSLTGVTEAFF. DNA for the CDR3: TGTGCCAGCAGCTCGTTGACAGGGGTTACTGAAGCTTTCTTT.